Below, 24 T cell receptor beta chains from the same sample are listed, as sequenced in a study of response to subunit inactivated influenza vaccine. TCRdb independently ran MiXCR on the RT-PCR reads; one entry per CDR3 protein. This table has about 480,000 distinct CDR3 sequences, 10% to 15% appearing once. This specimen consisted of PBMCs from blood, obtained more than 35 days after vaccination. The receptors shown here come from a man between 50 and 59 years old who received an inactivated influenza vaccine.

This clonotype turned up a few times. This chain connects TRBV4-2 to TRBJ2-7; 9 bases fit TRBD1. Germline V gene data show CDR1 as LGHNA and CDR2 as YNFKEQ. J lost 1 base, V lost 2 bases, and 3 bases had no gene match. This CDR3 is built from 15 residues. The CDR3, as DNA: TGTGCCAGCAGCCAAACGGGACAGGGATCCTACGAGCAGTACTTC. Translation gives CASSQTGQGSYEQYF.

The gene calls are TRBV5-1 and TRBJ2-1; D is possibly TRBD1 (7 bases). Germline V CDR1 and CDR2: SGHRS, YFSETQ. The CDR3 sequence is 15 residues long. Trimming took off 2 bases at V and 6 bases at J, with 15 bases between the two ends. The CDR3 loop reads CASSFVAGQINEQFF. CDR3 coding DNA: TGCGCCAGCAGCTTTGTGGCGGGACAGATCAATGAGCAGTTCTTC.

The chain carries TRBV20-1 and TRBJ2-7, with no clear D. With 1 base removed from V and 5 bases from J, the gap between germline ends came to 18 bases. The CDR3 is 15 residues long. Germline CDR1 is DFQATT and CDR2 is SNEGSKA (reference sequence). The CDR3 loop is CSARGSLAHGNEQYF. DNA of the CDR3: TGCAGTGCTAGAGGGTCTTTAGCCCATGGCAACGAGCAGTACTTC.

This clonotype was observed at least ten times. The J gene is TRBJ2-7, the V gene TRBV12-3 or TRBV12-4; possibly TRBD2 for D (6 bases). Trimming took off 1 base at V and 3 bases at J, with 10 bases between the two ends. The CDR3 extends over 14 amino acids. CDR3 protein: CASSLGGGFYEQYF. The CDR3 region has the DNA TGTGCCAGCAGTTTAGGCGGAGGGTTCTACGAGCAGTACTTC.

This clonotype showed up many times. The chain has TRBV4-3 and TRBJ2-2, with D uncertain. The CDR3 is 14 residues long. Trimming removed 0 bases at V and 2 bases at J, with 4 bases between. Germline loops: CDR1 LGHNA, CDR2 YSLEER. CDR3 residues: CASSQDGNTGELFF. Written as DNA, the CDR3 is TGCGCCAGCAGCCAAGATGGTAACACCGGGGAGCTGTTTTTT.

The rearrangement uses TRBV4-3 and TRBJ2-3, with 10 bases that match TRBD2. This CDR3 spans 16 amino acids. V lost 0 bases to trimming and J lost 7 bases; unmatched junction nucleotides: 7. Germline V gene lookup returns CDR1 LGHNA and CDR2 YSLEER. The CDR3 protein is CASSQDWGLARHTQYF. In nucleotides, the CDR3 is TGCGCCAGCAGCCAAGATTGGGGACTAGCGCGACATACGCAGTATTTT.

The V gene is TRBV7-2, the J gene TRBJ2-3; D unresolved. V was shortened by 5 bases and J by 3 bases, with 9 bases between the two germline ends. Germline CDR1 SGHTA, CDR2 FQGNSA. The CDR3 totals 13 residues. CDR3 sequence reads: CASSPTPTDTQYF. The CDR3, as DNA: TGTGCCAGCAGCCCAACCCCGACAGATACGCAGTATTTT.

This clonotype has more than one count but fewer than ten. CDR3 in amino acids: CSVGQGIGETQYF. The CDR3 DNA reads as TGCAGCGTGGGACAGGGGATCGGAGAGACCCAGTACTTC. The chain is built from TRBV29-1 and TRBJ2-5; TRBD1 aligns across 10 bases. Germline CDR1 is SQVTM and CDR2 is ANQGSEA. J gave up 4 bases and V 6 bases, and 5 bases lay outside the gene matches. The CDR3 totals 13 residues.

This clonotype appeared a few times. CDR3 DNA: TGTGCCAGCAGTTGGACAGGGTCCACTGAAGCTTTCTTT. Residues: CASSWTGSTEAFF. The chain carries TRBV5-6 and TRBJ1-1; 8 nucleotides match TRBD1. The CDR3 has 13 residues. With V trimmed by 5 bases and J by 4 bases, 4 bases remained unmatched. Germline lookup yields CDR1 SGHDT and CDR2 YYEEEE.

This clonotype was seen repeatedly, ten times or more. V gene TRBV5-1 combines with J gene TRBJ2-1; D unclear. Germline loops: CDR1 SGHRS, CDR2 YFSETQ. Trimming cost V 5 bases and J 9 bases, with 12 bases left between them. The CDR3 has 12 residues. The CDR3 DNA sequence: TGCGCCAGCAGGGACGCGATACCTGAGCAGTTCTTC. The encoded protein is CASRDAIPEQFF.

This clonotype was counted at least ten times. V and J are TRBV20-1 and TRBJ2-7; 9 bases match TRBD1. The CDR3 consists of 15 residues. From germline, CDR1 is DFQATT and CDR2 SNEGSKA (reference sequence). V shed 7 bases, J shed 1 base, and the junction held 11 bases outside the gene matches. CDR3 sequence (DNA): TGCAGTGTATCTCCCAGGACAGGGGTTTCCTACGAGCAGTACTTC. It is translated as CSVSPRTGVSYEQYF.

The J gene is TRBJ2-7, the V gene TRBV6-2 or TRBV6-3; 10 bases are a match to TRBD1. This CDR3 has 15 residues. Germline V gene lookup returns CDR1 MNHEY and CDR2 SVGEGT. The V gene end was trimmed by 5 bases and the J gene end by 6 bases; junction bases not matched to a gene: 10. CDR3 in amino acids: CASSRTGQGTTEQYF. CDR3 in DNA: TGTGCCAGCAGTCGCACGGGACAGGGGACGACCGAGCAGTACTTC.

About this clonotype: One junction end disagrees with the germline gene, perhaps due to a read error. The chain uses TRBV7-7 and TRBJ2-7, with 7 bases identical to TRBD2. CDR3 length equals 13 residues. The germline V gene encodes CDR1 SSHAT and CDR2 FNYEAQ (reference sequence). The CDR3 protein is CASSPGREGEQYF. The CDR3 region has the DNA TGTGCTAGCAGCCCGGGGAGGGAAGGGGAGCAGTACTTC.

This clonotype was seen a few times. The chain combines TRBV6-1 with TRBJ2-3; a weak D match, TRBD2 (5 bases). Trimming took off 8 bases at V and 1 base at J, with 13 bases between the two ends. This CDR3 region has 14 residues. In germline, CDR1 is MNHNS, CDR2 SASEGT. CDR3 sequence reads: CASRGLIGTDTQYF. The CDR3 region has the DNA TGTGCCAGCCGAGGGCTAATTGGCACAGATACGCAGTATTTT.

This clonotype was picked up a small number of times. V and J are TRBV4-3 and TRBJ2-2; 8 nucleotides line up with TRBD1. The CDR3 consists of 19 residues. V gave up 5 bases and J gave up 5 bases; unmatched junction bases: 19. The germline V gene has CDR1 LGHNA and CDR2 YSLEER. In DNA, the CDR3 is TGCGCCAGCAGCTCCCAGAAGTTCGGGGCAGGGGGCGGTACCGGGGAGCTGTTTTTT. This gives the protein CASSSQKFGAGGGTGELFF.

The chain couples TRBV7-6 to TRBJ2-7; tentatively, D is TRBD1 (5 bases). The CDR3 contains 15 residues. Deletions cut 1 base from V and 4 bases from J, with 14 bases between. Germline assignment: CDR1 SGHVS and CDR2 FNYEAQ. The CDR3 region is CASSLGSGYLYEQYF. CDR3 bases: TGTGCCAGCAGCTTAGGATCAGGGTATTTGTACGAGCAGTACTTC.

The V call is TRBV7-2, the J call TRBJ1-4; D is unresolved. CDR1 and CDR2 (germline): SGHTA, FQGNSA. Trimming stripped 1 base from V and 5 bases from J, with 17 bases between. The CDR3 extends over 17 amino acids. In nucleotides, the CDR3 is TGTGCCAGCAGCTTAGGGTTCGGGAGCACCAAGAATGAAAAACTGTTTTTT. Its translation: CASSLGFGSTKNEKLFF.

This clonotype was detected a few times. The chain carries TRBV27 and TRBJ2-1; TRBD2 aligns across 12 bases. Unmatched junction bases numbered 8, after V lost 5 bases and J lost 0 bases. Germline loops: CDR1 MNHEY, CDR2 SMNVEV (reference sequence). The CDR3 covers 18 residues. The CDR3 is CASSQGLAGDLSYNEQFF. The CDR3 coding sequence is TGTGCCAGCAGTCAGGGACTAGCGGGTGACCTCTCCTACAATGAGCAGTTCTTC.

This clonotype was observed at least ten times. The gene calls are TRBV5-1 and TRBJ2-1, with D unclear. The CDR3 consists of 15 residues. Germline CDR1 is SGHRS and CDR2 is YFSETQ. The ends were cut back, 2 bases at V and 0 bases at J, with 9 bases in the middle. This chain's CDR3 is CASSFPRSSYNEQFF. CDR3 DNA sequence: TGCGCCAGCAGCTTCCCCAGGAGCTCCTACAATGAGCAGTTCTTC. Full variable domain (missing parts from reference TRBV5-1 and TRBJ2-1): KAGVTQTPRYLIKTRGQQVTLSCSPISGHRSVSWYQQTPGQGLQFLFEYFSETQRNKGNFPGRFSGRQFSNSRSEMNVSTLELGDSALYLCASSFPRSSYNEQFFGPGTRLTVL.

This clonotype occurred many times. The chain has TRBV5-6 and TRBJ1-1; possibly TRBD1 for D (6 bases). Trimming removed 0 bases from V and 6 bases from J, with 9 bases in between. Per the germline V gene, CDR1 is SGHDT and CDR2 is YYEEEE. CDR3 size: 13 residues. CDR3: CASSLVGGPEAFF. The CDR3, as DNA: TGTGCCAGCAGCTTGGTCGGGGGGCCTGAAGCTTTCTTT.

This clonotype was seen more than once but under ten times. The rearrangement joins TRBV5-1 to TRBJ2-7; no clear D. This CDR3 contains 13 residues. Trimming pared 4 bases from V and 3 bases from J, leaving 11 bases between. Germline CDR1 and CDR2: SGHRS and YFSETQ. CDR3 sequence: CASSPDVVYEQYF. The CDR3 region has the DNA TGCGCCAGCAGCCCGGACGTCGTCTACGAGCAGTACTTC.

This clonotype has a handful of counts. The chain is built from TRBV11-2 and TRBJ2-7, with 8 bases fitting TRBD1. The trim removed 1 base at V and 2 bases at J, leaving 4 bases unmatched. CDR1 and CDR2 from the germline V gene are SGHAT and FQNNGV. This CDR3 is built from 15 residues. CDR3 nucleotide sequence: TGTGCCAGCAGCTTAGCCTCGGACAGGGCCTACGAGCAGTACTTC. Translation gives CASSLASDRAYEQYF.

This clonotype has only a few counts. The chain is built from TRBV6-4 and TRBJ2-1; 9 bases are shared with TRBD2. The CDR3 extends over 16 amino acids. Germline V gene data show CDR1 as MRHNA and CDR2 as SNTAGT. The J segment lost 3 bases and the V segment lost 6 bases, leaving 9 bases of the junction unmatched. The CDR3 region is CASSPGTSFFYNEQFF. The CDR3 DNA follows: TGTGCCAGCAGCCCCGGGACTAGCTTTTTCTACAATGAGCAGTTCTTC.

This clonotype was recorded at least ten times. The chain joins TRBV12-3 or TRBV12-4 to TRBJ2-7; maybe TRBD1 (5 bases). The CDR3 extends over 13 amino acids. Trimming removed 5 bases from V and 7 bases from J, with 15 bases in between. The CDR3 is CASSDRGAGEQYF. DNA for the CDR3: TGTGCCAGCAGTGATAGGGGTGCCGGGGAGCAGTACTTC.